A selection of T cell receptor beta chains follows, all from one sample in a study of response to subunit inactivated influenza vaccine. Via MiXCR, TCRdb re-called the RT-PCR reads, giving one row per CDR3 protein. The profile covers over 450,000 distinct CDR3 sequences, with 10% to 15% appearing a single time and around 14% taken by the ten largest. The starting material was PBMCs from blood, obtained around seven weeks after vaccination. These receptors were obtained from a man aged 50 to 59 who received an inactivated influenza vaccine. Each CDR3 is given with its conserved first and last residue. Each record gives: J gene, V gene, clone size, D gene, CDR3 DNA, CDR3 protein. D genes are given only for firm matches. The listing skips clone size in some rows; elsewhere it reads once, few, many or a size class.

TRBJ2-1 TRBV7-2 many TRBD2 TGTGCCAGCAGCCCACTCCCCGGGACTAGCGGGATTCTCTTC CASSPLPGTSGILF
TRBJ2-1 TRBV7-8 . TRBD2 TGTGCCAGCAGCTTAGGACTAGCGGGGGGGCCGAATGAGCAGTTCTTC CASSLGLAGGPNEQFF
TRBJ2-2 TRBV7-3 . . TGTGCCAGCACCCCGGGGGTTGTGGAAGCCGGGGAGCTGTTTTTT CASTPGVVEAGELFF
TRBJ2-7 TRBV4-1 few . TGCGCCAGCAGCCAAGTTTCAGGATCCTACGAGCAGTACTTC CASSQVSGSYEQYF
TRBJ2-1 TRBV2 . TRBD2 TGTGCCAGCAGTCCAATGTGGGCGGGAGGGCCCTCGGGGAATGAGCAGTTCTTC CASSPMWAGGPSGNEQFF
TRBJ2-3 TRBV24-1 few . TGTGCCACCAGTGATTTAGGTGGCACAGATACGCAGTATTTT CATSDLGGTDTQYF
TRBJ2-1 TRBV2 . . TGTGCCAGCAGTGCATCGGACAATGAGCAGTTCTTC CASSASDNEQFF
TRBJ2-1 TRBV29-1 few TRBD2 TGCAGCCTCGAAAAGGGCGGGACTAGCGCGCCGCGAAGCTCCTACAATGAGCAGTTCTTC CSLEKGGTSAPRSSYNEQFF
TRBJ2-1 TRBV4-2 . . TGTGCCAGCAGCGAAATCGGGGAACCTTCCTACAATGAGCAGTTCTTC CASSEIGEPSYNEQFF
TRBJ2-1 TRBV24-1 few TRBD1 TGTGCCACCAGTGATTTGACTAGGGGGCCTGAGCAGTTCTTC CATSDLTRGPEQFF
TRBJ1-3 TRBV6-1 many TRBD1 TGTGCTTACCGGGACAGCTCTGGAAACACCATATATTTT CAYRDSSGNTIYF
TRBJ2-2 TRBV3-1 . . TGTGCCAGCAGTTCCCCCTCGAGCTTGAACAGGGAGAACACCGGGGAGCTGTTTTTT CASSSPSSLNRENTGELFF
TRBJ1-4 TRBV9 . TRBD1 TGTGCCAGCAGCGCGGGACAGGGTCGGGAAAAACTGTTTTTT CASSAGQGREKLFF
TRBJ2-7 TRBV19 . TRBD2 TGTGCCACCTCAGGTGGGAGGGGACCCTACGAGCAGTACTTC CATSGGRGPYEQYF
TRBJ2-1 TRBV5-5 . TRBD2 TGTGCCAGCAGCTTTCCTAGCGGGGGCCCTCCTCCTTACAATGAGCAGTTCTTC CASSFPSGGPPPYNEQFF
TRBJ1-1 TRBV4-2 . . TGTGCCAGCAGCCAGGGTTACATGAACACTGAAGCTTTCTTT CASSQGYMNTEAFF
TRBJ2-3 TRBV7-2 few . TGTGCCAGCAGCGCTACTAGTCGCACAGATACGCAGTATTTT CASSATSRTDTQYF
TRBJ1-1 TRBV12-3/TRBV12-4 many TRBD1 TGTGCCACCCGAGGGACAGAGATTGAAGCTTTCTTT CATRGTEIEAFF
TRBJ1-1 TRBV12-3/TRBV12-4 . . TGTGCCAGCATCCCTACAGGGAACGCGAACACTGAAGCTTTCTTT CASIPTGNANTEAFF
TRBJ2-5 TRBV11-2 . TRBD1 TGTGCCAGCAGCCCGAGGGGGCAGGGGAGAAAAGAGACCCAGTACTTC CASSPRGQGRKETQYF
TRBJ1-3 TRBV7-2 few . TGTGCCAGCAGCTTCCGGGACGGGTTCGGAAACACCATATATTTT CASSFRDGFGNTIYF
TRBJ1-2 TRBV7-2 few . TGTGCCAGCAGCTTCGGGCAGTATGGCTACACCTTC CASSFGQYGYTF
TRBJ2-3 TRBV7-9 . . TGTGCCAGCAGCTTAGCAGCGGGTAGCGGAGCAATAGATACGCAGTATTTT CASSLAAGSGAIDTQYF
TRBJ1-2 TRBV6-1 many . TGTGCCAGCACCCGACAGCCTTACTATGGCTACACCTTC CASTRQPYYGYTF
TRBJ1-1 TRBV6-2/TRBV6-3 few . TGTGCCAGCAGTTGGGTCCGGAACACTGAAGCTTTCTTT CASSWVRNTEAFF
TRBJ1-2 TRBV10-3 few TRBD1 TGTGCCATCAGTGAGCCGGGATGGGACAGGGGCGCCTATGGCTACACCTTC CAISEPGWDRGAYGYTF
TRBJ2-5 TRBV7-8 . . TGTGCCAGCAGCTCCCCCGGGGGAGGGGGCGCCGAGACCCAGTACTTC CASSSPGGGGAETQYF
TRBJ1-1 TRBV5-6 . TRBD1 TGTGCCAGCAGCTTACCAGACAGGGTGAACACTGAAGCTTTCTTT CASSLPDRVNTEAFF
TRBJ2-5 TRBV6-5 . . TGTGCCAGCAGTTACTCTTTTCGCTTGGAGACCCAGTACTTC CASSYSFRLETQYF
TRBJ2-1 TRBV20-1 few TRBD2 TGCAGTGCCGGACTAGCGTCATACAATGAGCAGTTCTTC CSAGLASYNEQFF
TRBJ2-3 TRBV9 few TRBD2 TGTGCCAGCAGCTTCAAAGGACTAGCGGGGGCAGATACGCAGTATTTT CASSFKGLAGADTQYF
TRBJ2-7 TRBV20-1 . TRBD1 TGCAGTGCTTTAACAGGGGCGAGCGAGCAGTACTTC CSALTGASEQYF
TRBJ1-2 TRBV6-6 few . TGTGCCAGCAGCCCGAATTATGGAGATGGCTACACCTTC CASSPNYGDGYTF
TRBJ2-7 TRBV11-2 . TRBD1 TGTGCCAGCAGCTTAGAAGGGACAGGGGGGAACGAGCAGTACTTC CASSLEGTGGNEQYF
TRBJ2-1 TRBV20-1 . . TGCAGTGCTGAAGCTCGGACGGACTACAATGAGCAGTCCTTC CSAEARTDYNEQSF
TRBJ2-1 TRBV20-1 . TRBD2 TGCAGTGCCCCGGGACTAGCGGGAGGGCGCTACAATGAGCAGTTCTTC CSAPGLAGGRYNEQFF
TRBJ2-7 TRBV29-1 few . TGCAGCGTTGAAGGGCAGAGCCCCTCCTACGAGCAGTACTTC CSVEGQSPSYEQYF